This T cell receptor beta chain was profiled in a study of T cells in narcolepsy. Findings and limits, study-wide: In some patient and control memory CD4+ samples, autoreactive clones were absent. Reportedly, autoreactive clonotypes were serially detected in patients' blood but not controls'. Same-patient CSF and blood CD4+ T cell clonotypes included HCRT-specific and TRIB2-specific autoreactive ones.

This clone was recorded only once. The antigen is undetermined. Profiled with immunoSEQ multiplex PCR; TCRdb holds only in-frame clones, not every one. The table includes 25,000 to 35,000 clones, 85% to 90% detected once. The CDR3 extends over 15 amino acids. The chain is built from TRBV12-2 and TRBJ1-1; TRBD1 is taken as the D call from the table, unchecked against the DNA. TRBV12-2 is recorded as a pseudogene. The sequence was collected from a human donor with narcolepsy. Material for sequencing was CD45RA- memory CD4+ T cells from PBMCs. Here the CDR3 reads CASRISHQGETEAFF. Written as DNA, the CDR3 is TGTGCAAGTCGCATAAGTCATCAGGGGGAGACTGAAGCTTTCTTT.